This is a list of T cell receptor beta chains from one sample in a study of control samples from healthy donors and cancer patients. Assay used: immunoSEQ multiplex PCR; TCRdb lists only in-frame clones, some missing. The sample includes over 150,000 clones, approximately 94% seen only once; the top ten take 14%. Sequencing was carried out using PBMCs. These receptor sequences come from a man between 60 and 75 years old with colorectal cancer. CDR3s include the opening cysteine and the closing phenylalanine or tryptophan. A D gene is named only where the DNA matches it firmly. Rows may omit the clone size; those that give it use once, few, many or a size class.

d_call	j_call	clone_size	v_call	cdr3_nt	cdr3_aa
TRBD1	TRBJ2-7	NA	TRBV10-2	TGCGCCAGCAGTGAGTCCCAGGGGGCCTCCTACGAGCAGTACTTC	CASSESQGASYEQYF
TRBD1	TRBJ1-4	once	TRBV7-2	TGTGCCAGCAGCTTTGGGTGGACAGGAGGGGGTGAAAAACTGTTTTTT	CASSFGWTGGGEKLFF
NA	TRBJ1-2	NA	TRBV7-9	TGTGCCAGCAGGGGAGGGGAAAACTATGGCTACACCTTC	CASRGGENYGYTF
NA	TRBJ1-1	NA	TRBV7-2	TGTGCCAGCAGCCCTAGTCAGGGGTACACTGAAGCTTTCTTT	CASSPSQGYTEAFF
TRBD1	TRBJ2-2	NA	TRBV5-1	TGCGCCAGCAGCCCAGATACAGGGGTTGCCGGGGAGCTGTTTTTT	CASSPDTGVAGELFF
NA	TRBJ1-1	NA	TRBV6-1	TGTGCCAGCAGTGAAGACAGGGCAAGGAGGGCTTTCTTT	CASSEDRARRAFF
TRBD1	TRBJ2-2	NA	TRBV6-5	TGTGCCAGCAGAAGACAGGGGGCTGCCACCGGGGAGCTGTTTTTT	CASRRQGAATGELFF
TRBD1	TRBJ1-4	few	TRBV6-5	TGTGCCAGCAGTTCAACAGGGGGCTTGGGTGAAAAACTGTTTTTT	CASSSTGGLGEKLFF
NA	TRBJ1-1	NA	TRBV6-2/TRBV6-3	TGTGCCAGCAGTTACGGGGAAACAGGGAGCACTGAAGCTTTCTTT	CASSYGETGSTEAFF
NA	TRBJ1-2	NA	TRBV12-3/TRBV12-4	TGTGCCAGCAGCCCAATGGCCGGGTCTATCTACACCTTC	CASSPMAGSIYTF
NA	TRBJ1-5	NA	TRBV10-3	TGTGCCATCAGTGACGGAGACGGAGATCAGCCCCAGCATTTT	CAISDGDGDQPQHF
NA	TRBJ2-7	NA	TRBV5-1	TGCGCCAGCAGCTTCGGGCGACAGGGGAGGGACGAGCAGTACTTC	CASSFGRQGRDEQYF
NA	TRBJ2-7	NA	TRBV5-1	TGCGCCAGCAGTTATCCTACGACAGAGACCTACGAGCAGTACTTC	CASSYPTTETYEQYF
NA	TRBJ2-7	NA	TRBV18	TGTGCCAGCTCACCACGGAGGGAGGACGAGCAGTACTTC	CASSPRREDEQYF
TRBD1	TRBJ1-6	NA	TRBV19	TGTGCCAGTAGGGAGACAGGGCTTAATTCACCCCTCCACTTT	CASRETGLNSPLHF
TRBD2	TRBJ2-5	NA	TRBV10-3	TGTGCCACCCGGACTAGCGGGGGGGCCGGAGAGACCCAGTACTTC	CATRTSGGAGETQYF
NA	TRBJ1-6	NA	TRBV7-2	TGTGCCAGCAGCTTGGGGGCGCTGGGAAATTCACCCCTCCACTTT	CASSLGALGNSPLHF
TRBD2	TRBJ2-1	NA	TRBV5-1	TGCGCCAGCAGCTTCAGACTTAGCGGGGGGCCCTACAATGAGCAGTTCTTC	CASSFRLSGGPYNEQFF
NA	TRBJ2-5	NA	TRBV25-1	TGTGCCAGCAGTGAATATAGTAGCGAGGAAGAGACCCAGTACTTC	CASSEYSSEEETQYF
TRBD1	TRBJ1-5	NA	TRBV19	TGTGCCAGTACCCCAGGGGGAGGGGCTGGTCAGCCCCAGCATTTT	CASTPGGGAGQPQHF